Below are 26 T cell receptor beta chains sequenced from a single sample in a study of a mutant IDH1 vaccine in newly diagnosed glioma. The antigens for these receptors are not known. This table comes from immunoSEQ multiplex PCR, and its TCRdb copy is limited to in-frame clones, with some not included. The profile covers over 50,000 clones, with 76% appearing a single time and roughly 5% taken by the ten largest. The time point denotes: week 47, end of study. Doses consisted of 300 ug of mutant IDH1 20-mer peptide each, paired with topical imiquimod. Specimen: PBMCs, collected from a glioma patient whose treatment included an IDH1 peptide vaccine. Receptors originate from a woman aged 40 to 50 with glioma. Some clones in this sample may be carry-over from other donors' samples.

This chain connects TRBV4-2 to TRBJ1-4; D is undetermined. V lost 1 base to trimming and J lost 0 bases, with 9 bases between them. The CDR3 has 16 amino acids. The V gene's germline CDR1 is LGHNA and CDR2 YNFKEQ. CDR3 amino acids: CASSQGLGATNEKLFF. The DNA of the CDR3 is TGTGCCAGCAGCCAAGGGCTGGGTGCAACTAATGAAAAACTGTTTTTT.

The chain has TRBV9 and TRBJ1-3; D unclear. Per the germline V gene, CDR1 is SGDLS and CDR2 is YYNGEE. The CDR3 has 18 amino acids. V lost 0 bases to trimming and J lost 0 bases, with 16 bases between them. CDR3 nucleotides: TGTGCCAGCAGCGTAGAGCTCGGCAGCCCTTCCTCTGGAAACACCATATATTTT. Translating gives CASSVELGSPSSGNTIYF.

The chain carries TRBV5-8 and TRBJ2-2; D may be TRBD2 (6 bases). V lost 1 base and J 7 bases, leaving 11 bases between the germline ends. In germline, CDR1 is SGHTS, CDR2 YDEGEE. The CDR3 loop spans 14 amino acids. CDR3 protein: CASSLSGLDGELFF. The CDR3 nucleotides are TGTGCCAGCAGCTTGTCGGGACTGGACGGGGAGCTGTTTTTT.

CDR3 protein: CASSPSTMNTEAFF. In nucleotides, the CDR3 is TGTGCCAGCTCACCTTCCACGATGAACACTGAAGCTTTCTTT. This sequence joins TRBV18 and TRBJ1-1; D unresolved. CDR3 length: 14 amino acids. V was clipped by 3 bases and J by 0 bases, with 8 bases between them. Per germline, CDR1 KGHSH and CDR2 LQKENI.

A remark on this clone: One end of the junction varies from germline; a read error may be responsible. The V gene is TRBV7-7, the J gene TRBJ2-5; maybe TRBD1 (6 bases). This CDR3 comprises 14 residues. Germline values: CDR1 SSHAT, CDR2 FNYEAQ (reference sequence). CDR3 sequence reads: CASSLDSNQETQYF. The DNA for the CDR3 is TGTGCTAGCAGCTTGGACAGCAACCAAGAGACCCAGTACTTC.

Written as DNA, the CDR3 is TGTGCCAGCAGCCTCCACCGGGACCAACATCCTGGAAACACCATATATTTT. This codes for CASSLHRDQHPGNTIYF. The V gene is TRBV7-8, the J gene TRBJ1-3; weak D call: TRBD1 (5 bases). This CDR3 is built from 17 residues. Germline CDR1 and CDR2: SGHVS and FQNEAQ. The ends were cut back, 5 bases at V and 2 bases at J, with 19 bases in the middle.

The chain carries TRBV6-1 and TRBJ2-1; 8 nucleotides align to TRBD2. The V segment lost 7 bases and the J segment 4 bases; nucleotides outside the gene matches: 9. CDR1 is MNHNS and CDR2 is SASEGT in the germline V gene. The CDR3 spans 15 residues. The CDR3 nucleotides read TGTGCCAGCACTCAGGTAGCGGGGACTTACAATGAGCAGTTCTTC. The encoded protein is CASTQVAGTYNEQFF.

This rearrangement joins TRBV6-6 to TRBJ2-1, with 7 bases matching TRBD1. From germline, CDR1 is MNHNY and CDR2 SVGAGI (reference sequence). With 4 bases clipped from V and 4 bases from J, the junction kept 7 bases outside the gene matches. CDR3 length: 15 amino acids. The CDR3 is CASSSRQGTYNEQFF. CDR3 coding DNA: TGTGCCAGCAGTTCTCGACAGGGCACTTACAATGAGCAGTTCTTC.

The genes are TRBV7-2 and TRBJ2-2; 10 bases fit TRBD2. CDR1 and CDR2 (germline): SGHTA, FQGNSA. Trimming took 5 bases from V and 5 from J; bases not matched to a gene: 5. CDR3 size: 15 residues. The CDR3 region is CASSRSSGGTGELFF. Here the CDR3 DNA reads TGTGCCAGCAGCAGAAGTAGCGGGGGGACCGGGGAGCTGTTTTTT.

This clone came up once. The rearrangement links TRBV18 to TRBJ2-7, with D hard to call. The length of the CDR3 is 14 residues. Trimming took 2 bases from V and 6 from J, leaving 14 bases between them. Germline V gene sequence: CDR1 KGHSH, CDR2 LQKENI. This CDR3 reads CASSPWSLEGEQYF. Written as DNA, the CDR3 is TGTGCCAGCTCACCATGGAGTCTCGAAGGCGAGCAGTACTTC.

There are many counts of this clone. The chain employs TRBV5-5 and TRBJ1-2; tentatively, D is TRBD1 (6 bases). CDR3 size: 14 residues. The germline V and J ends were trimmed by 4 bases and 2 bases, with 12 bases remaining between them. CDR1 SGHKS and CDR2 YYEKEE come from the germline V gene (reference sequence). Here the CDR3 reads CASSPGHPNYGYTF. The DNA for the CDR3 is TGTGCCAGCAGCCCGGGACATCCGAACTATGGCTACACCTTC. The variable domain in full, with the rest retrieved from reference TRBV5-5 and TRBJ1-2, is DAGVTQSPTHLIKTRGQQVTLRCSPISGHKSVSWYQQVLGQGPQFIFQYYEKEERGRGNFPDRFSARQFPNYSSELNVNALLLGDSALYLCASSPGHPNYGYTFGSGTRLTVV.

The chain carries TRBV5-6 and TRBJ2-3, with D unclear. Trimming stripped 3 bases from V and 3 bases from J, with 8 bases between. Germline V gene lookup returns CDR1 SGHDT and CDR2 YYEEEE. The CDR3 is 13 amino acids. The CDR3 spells CASSWYGTDTQYF. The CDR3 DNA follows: TGTGCCAGCAGCTGGTATGGTACAGATACGCAGTATTTT.

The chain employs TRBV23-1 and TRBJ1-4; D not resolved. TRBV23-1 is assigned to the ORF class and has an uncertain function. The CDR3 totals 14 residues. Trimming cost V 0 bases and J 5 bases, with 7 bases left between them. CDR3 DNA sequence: TGCGCCAGCAGTCAATCGGACGGGAATGAAAAACTGTTTTTT. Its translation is CASSQSDGNEKLFF.

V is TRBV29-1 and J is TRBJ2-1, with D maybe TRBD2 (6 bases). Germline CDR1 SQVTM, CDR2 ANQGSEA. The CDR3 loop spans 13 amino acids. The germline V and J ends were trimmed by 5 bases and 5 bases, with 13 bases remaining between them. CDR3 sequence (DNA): TGCAGCGTTCAGGCTAGCGCTAACAATGAGCAGTTCTTC. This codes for CSVQASANNEQFF.

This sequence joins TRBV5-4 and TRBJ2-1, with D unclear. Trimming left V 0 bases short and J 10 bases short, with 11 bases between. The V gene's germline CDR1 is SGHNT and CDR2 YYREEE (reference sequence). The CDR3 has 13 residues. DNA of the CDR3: TGTGCCAGCAGCTTGGAATGGCCTGGCGAGCAGTTCTTC. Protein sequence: CASSLEWPGEQFF.

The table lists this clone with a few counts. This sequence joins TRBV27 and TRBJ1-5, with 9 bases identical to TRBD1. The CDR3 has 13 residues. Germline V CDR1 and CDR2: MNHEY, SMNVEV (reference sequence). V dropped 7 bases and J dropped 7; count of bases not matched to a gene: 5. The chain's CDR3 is CASKDRGKQPQHF. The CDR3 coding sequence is TGTGCCAGCAAGGACAGGGGAAAACAGCCCCAGCATTTT.

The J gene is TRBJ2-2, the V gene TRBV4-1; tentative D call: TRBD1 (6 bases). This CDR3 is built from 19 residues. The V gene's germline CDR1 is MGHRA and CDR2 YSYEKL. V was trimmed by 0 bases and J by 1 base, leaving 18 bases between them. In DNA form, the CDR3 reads TGCGCCAGCAGCCAAGACCCCACGGGCAGGGGTCGGAACACCGGGGAGCTGTTTTTT. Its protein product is CASSQDPTGRGRNTGELFF.

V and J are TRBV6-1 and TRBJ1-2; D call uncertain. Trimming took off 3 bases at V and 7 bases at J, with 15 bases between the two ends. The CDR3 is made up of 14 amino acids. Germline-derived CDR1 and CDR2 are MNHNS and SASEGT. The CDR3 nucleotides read TGTGCCAGCAGTGAGACGGGCCTCGCTGGTGGCTACACCTTC. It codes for CASSETGLAGGYTF.

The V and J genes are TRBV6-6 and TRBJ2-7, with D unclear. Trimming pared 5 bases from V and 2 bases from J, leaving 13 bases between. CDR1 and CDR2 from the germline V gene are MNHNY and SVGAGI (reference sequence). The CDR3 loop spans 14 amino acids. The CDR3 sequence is CASSPGPRTYEQYF. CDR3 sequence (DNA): TGTGCCAGCAGTCCAGGCCCACGAACCTACGAGCAGTACTTC.

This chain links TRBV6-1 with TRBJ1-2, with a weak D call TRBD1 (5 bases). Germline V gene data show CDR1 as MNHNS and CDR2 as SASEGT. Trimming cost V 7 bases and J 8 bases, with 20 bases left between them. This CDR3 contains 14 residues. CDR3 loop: CASKPPKGERGYTF. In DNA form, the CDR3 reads TGTGCCAGCAAACCCCCTAAAGGGGAAAGGGGCTACACCTTC.

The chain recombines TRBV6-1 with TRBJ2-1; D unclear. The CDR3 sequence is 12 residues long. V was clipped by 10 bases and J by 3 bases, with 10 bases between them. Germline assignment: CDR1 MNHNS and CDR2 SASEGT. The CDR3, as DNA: TGTGCCATCCGGGTGATCTACAATGAGCAGTTCTTC. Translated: CAIRVIYNEQFF.

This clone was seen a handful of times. CDR3: CASSLTGRHDGAFF. DNA for the CDR3: TGTGCCAGCAGCCTTACAGGACGCCACGACGGAGCTTTCTTT. The J gene is TRBJ1-1, the V gene TRBV5-6; D perhaps matches TRBD1 (5 bases). V lost 4 bases to trimming and J lost 10 bases, with 20 bases between them. In germline, CDR1 is SGHDT, CDR2 YYEEEE. The CDR3 has 14 amino acids.

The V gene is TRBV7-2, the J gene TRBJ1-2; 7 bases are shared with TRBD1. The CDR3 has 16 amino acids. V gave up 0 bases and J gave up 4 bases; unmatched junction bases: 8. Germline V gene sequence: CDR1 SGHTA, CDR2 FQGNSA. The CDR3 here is CASSLAVEGAVYGYTF. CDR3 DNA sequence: TGTGCCAGCAGCTTAGCCGTTGAGGGGGCTGTCTATGGCTACACCTTC.

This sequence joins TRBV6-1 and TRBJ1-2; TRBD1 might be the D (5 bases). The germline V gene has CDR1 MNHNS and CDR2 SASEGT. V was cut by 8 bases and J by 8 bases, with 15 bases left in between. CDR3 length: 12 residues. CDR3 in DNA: TGTGCCAGCGGGCAGGGTTGGATCGGCTACACCTTC. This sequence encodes CASGQGWIGYTF.

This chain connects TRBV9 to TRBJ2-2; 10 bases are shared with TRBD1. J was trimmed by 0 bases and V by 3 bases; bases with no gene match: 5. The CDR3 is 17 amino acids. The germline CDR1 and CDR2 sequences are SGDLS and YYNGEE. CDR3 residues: CASSAYGTGANTGELFF. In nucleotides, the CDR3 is TGTGCCAGCAGCGCCTATGGGACAGGGGCGAACACCGGGGAGCTGTTTTTT.

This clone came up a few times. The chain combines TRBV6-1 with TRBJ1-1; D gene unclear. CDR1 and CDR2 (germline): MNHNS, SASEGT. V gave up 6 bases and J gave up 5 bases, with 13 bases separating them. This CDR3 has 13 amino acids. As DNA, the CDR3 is TGTGCCAGCAGAATGGAGGTAGAAACTGAAGCTTTCTTT. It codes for CASRMEVETEAFF.